These 18 T cell receptor beta chains share one sample of origin, sequenced in a study of post-analysis software for immune sequencing data. cDNA libraries of TCR beta carried unique molecular identifiers. TCRdb reprocessed the PCR reads with MiXCR, giving one entry per CDR3 protein. The sample carries under 200,000 distinct CDR3 sequences, 35% to 40% recorded once. Sequencing used blood, obtained after autologous hematopoietic stem cell transplantation. The receptor set was obtained from a girl under 18 with multiple sclerosis.

In this sample, this clonotype turned up a few times. The chain uses TRBV5-1 and TRBJ2-2; D remains unclear. V lost 1 base and J lost 3, with 13 bases in between. The germline CDR1 and CDR2 sequences are SGHRS and YFSETQ. There are 16 residues in the CDR3. The CDR3 loop reads CASSLPTLSDTGELFF. CDR3 nucleotides: TGCGCCAGCAGCTTGCCCACTTTATCGGACACCGGGGAGCTGTTTTTT.

A few counts support this clonotype. The V and J genes are TRBV20-1 and TRBJ2-3; 8 positions agree with TRBD2. V was clipped by 5 bases and J by 4 bases; unmatched bases: 8. CDR1 and CDR2 from the germline V gene are DFQATT and SNEGSKA (reference sequence). The CDR3 extends over 14 amino acids. The CDR3 coding sequence is TGCAGTGCTTTCAATTCGGGAGGGTCAGATACGCAGTATTTT. Translation gives CSAFNSGGSDTQYF.

This chain uses TRBV6-5 with TRBJ2-7; TRBD2 matches at 8 bases. After removal of 2 bases from V and 2 bases from J, the junction contained 11 bases not matched to a gene. This CDR3 comprises 17 residues. Germline values: CDR1 MNHEY, CDR2 SVGAGI. The CDR3 DNA follows: TGTGCCAGCAGTTACACTTCGGGCCCGGGGGGGCCCTACGAGCAGTACTTC. Its protein product is CASSYTSGPGGPYEQYF.

This clonotype was observed a single time. A read error may explain this, as a much larger clone is one base away. The chain uses TRBV15 and TRBJ1-5; TRBD1 might be the D (5 bases). The CDR3 spans 14 residues. Germline V lookup: CDR1 LNHNV, CDR2 YYDKDF (reference sequence). This CDR3 reads CATGSGGGNQPQHF. The CDR3 region has the DNA TGTGCCACCGGCAGCGGGGGGGGCAATCAGCCCCAGCATTTT.

This clonotype was observed a few times. The rearrangement uses TRBV5-1 and TRBJ2-1, with TRBD2 identical over 13 bases. CDR3 length equals 14 residues. V dropped 7 bases and J dropped 10; count of bases not matched to a gene: 8. CDR1 SGHRS and CDR2 YFSETQ come from the germline V gene. The CDR3 bases are TGCGCCAGCTACTCCGGGACTAGCGGGATGGAGCAGTTCTTC. Amino acids: CASYSGTSGMEQFF.

This clonotype was counted only a few times. The CDR3 nucleotides are TGTGCCAGCCTTGCCCACCAGGGAAGAGGATACGAGCAGTACTTC. Its translation is CASLAHQGRGYEQYF. V is TRBV2 and J is TRBJ2-7; TRBD1 is a possible D gene (5 bases). This CDR3 is built from 15 residues. Trimming removed 8 bases at V and 4 bases at J, with 21 bases between. From germline, CDR1 is SNHLY and CDR2 FYNNEI.

The V gene is TRBV25-1, the J gene TRBJ1-1; 9 bases line up with TRBD1. Germline CDR1 and CDR2: MGHDK and SYGVNS. This CDR3 is built from 17 residues. V lost 6 bases to trimming and J lost 1 base; unmatched junction nucleotides: 12. CDR3 nucleotide sequence: TGTGCCAGCAGGCCCAGGGGCCTACAGGGGGCGAACACTGAAGCTTTCTTT. Translating it yields CASRPRGLQGANTEAFF.

The chain is built from TRBV21-1 and TRBJ2-4; TRBD2 is taken as the D call from the table, unchecked against the DNA. TRBV21-1 is shown as a pseudogene. The CDR3 is 17 amino acids. CDR3 protein: CASSKTTGEGNKNIQYF. In nucleotides, the CDR3 is TGTGCCAGCAGCAAAACAACGGGGGAGGGGAATAAAAACATTCAGTACTTC.

In regard to this clonotype: A much larger clone differs by one base, so this may be a read error. The chain uses TRBV6-6 and TRBJ2-1, with D uncertain. V was trimmed by 7 bases and J by 0 bases, leaving 13 bases between them. The CDR3 loop spans 15 amino acids. Germline V lookup: CDR1 MNHNY, CDR2 SVGAGI (reference sequence). The CDR3 nucleotides are TGTGCCAGCATACCGAGGACGGGCTCCTACAATGAGCAGTTCTTC. Translating it yields CASIPRTGSYNEQFF.

In its sample, this clonotype was seen a few times. The chain uses TRBV7-6 and TRBJ2-7, with 8 bases matching TRBD1. The V and J ends lost 0 bases and 5 bases, in that order; junction bases with no gene match: 6. Per germline, CDR1 SGHVS and CDR2 FNYEAQ. This CDR3 has 15 residues. CDR3 sequence (DNA): TGTGCCAGCAGCTTAGCCCAGGGGGCGCCCAACGAGCAGTACTTC. Translation gives CASSLAQGAPNEQYF.

About this clonotype itself: One junction end does not reproduce the germline sequence, and a read error may be involved. J is TRBJ2-1 and V is TRBV6-2 or TRBV6-3; tentatively, D is TRBD2 (5 bases). The CDR3 is made up of 12 amino acids. Germline CDR1 is MNHEY and CDR2 is SVGEGT. Written as DNA, the CDR3 is TGTGCCAGCGGGGAGTTATACAATGGGCAGTTCTTC. Its translation: CASGELYNGQFF.

The J gene is TRBJ2-7, the V gene TRBV7-2, with 13 positions matching TRBD2. The V segment lost 4 bases and the J segment 7 bases; nucleotides outside the gene matches: 7. The CDR3 has 15 amino acids. The germline V gene encodes CDR1 SGHTA and CDR2 FQGNSA. In nucleotides, the CDR3 is TGTGCCAGCAGCTCCGGACTAGCGGGGGCTTGGGAGCAGTACTTC. It translates to CASSSGLAGAWEQYF.

The V gene is TRBV29-1, the J gene TRBJ2-1; D possibly corresponds to TRBD2 (6 bases). CDR1 is SQVTM, CDR2 ANQGSEA, per germline. Trimming cost V 7 bases and J 5 bases, with 15 bases left between them. This CDR3 spans 13 amino acids. CDR3 region: CSADRKRDNEQFF. The CDR3, as DNA: TGCAGCGCCGACCGAAAGCGGGACAATGAGCAGTTCTTC.

This sequence joins TRBV5-1 and TRBJ1-1, with no clear D. The CDR3 consists of 14 residues. Trimming cost V 0 bases and J 4 bases, with 10 bases left between them. Germline CDR1 and CDR2: SGHRS and YFSETQ. Written as DNA, the CDR3 is TGCGCCAGCAGCTTGGGGAGGTTGAGCACTGAAGCTTTCTTT. Encoded protein: CASSLGRLSTEAFF.

This clonotype showed up just a few times. This sequence joins TRBV20-1 and TRBJ1-5; no firm D call. V was shortened by 0 bases and J by 3 bases, with 9 bases between the two germline ends. CDR1 and CDR2 (germline): DFQATT, SNEGSKA (reference sequence). This CDR3 is built from 14 residues. This chain's CDR3 is CSARDQAYNQPQHF. CDR3 coding DNA: TGCAGTGCTAGAGATCAGGCCTACAATCAGCCCCAGCATTTT.

The chain uses TRBV20-1 and TRBJ2-1; 11 nucleotides align to TRBD1. CDR3 length equals 15 residues. CDR1 DFQATT and CDR2 SNEGSKA come from the germline V gene (reference sequence). After removal of 8 bases from V and 7 bases from J, the junction contained 13 bases not matched to a gene. CDR3 protein: CSSNPRDRGFNEQFF. CDR3 sequence (DNA): TGCAGTTCAAACCCCCGGGACAGGGGGTTTAATGAGCAGTTCTTC.

This clonotype was recorded many times. The chain is built from TRBV5-1 and TRBJ2-7; TRBD2 aligns across 10 bases. Germline V CDR1 and CDR2: SGHRS, YFSETQ. J lost 0 bases, V lost 7 bases, and 4 bases had no gene match. CDR3 size: 14 residues. The CDR3 sequence: CASSASGSSYEQYF. The CDR3 nucleotides are TGCGCCAGCTCCGCTAGCGGGAGCTCCTACGAGCAGTACTTC.

This clonotype was counted only a few times. This chain links TRBV10-3 with TRBJ1-2; D unclear. V dropped 3 bases and J dropped 8 bases, with 13 bases sitting between them. The CDR3 sequence is 13 residues long. Per germline, CDR1 ENHRY and CDR2 SYGVKD. CDR3 protein: CAISDRTTEGYTF. The CDR3 nucleotides are TGTGCCATCAGTGACAGGACCACGGAAGGCTACACCTTC.